This paragraph reports one TCR beta chain. The clone's antigen remains unknown. No base quality values were provided; no much bigger clone lies one nucleotide off. The entry originates in a study of draining lymph node invasion in breast cancer (dated by TCRdb to 2018 to 2021). For the study in its entirety: In a separate targeted assay, bulk TCR-beta CDR3 sequencing compared sorted memory regulatory T cells and memory conventional CD4 T cells across breast cancer tissues. From every patient, the primary tumor plus matched non-invaded and tumor-invaded tumor-draining lymph nodes were collected, and both Treg and Tconv subsets were profiled. The separate targeted TCR sequencing included lymph nodes from five patients, and primary tumors were also sequenced for three of those five patients. Paper-wide results and their limitations: Roughly 12-25% of Treg TCRs were shared with Tconvs per tissue, interpreted as suggesting peripheral Treg induction. Some of the top 100 tumor clones were detected in invaded and non-invaded nodes, suggesting recirculation between tumor and draining nodes. TCRs shared between Treg and Tconv subsets were regarded as suggestive, but not proof, of a common clonal origin. The tumor top-100 clone tracking analysis could be carried out in only a couple of patients. In the targeted TCR-seq data, Tregs appeared more clonally expanded than Tconvs in all tissues, and both subsets were less diverse in tumor than lymph nodes. The data could not determine whether Treg conversion took place in a particular organ or whether converted Tregs recirculated between nodes and tumor.

The library was built by means of bulk RNA-seq. Sequencer: Illumina HiSeq 2500. The authors' pipeline ran thus. In the separate targeted TCR-seq dataset, CDR3 sequences were extracted from raw reads and quantified using MiXCR version 2.1.5 with default parameters. In the separate targeted TCR-seq dataset, TCR-beta clones were defined by the combination of V gene, J gene and CDR3 sequence. In the separate targeted TCR-seq dataset, clones with fewer than three counts were first removed, after which only the 90% most strongly expressed clones per sample were kept. In the separate targeted TCR-seq dataset, Treg-Tconv overlap was computed as shared clones divided by total Treg clones per tissue, times 100. TCRdb reanalyzed the raw reads on its own, using fastp at Q25 for trimming and MiXCR for clone calling, and kept in-frame beta chains. Rows are unified per CDR3 protein, each entry keeping the most common DNA and genes. It is TCRdb's table, rather than the study itself, that gives the V and J calls and clone size. For this sample the table gives around 1,300 distinct CDR3 sequences, of which around 60% were detected only once. The ten most abundant clones make up around 7.8% of the sample.

Memory conventional CD4 T cells were isolated by sorting for CD4+ CD45RA- CD25- cells. Before staining and sorting, T cells were pre-enriched using a Miltenyi Pan T Cell isolation kit. Immunohistochemistry for estrogen receptor, progesterone receptor, HER2 and Ki-67 was used to characterize primary tumors. Fresh surgical tissue was processed within a few hours after surgery by being cut into small fragments. Tissue fragments were enzymatically digested with Liberase TL plus DNase for about 20 minutes and filtered through a 40-micrometer strainer. After DAPI live/dead staining, cells were sorted on a BD FACS Aria II, reaching about 98-99% purity. Sorted cells were lysed in TCL buffer and RNA was purified with a Norgen Single Cell RNA purification kit including DNase treatment. Cut back by 0 bases and 4 bases, the V and J ends lie 10 bases apart. Spanning cysteine to phenylalanine, the CDR3 consists of 15 amino acids. This entry keeps only the CDR3 DNA: 45 bases, framed from base 1. The germline V gene (reference sequence) gives CDR1 as LNHNV and CDR2 as YYDKDF.

The chain uses TRBV15 and TRBJ1-5; no D gene call is confident. This TCR came from a female donor with luminal breast cancer. Sequencing was carried out using sorted memory CD4+ effector T cells from the tumor. Sample cell subset or site, as interpreted from the label and publication: CD45RA-negative sorted CD4+ T cells (memory Tconv or effector/memory Treg). The encoded CDR3 is CATSREAGTNQPQHF. The sequenced DNA is TGTGCCACCAGCAGAGAAGCTGGTACAAATCAGCCCCAGCATTTT.